Sequencing of this T cell receptor (beta chain) was carried out in a study of cytomegalovirus exposure and HLA in healthy donors. Whole-study results and caveats: The authors listed roughly 150 TCR beta chains as cytomegalovirus-associated.

A remark on this clone: Its antigen remains unknown.

TCRdb's table, derived via immunoSEQ multiplex PCR, lists solely in-frame clones and lacks some. The table has under 250,000 clones, 87% seen once. The trim removed 4 bases at V and 4 bases at J, leaving 7 bases unmatched. The V gene's germline CDR1 is MDHEN and CDR2 SYDVKM. The CDR3 totals 15 residues. The sequenced sample was PBMCs. The TCR was taken from a man aged 18-30 years in good health and CMV-seropositive. The V and J genes are TRBV28 and TRBJ2-1, with TRBD2 matching over 7 bases. In nucleotides, the CDR3 is TGTGCCAGCAGTTCTCGGGGGAGGGGATACAATGAGCAGTTCTTC. Translated: CASSSRGRGYNEQFF.